The 13 T cell receptor beta chains below were found in one sample sequenced in a study of blood T cells in healthy people across ages. Next came a second PCR, run for about 7 to 12 cycles, which used a sample-barcoded 5' primer along with a J-beta primer mix. TCRdb analysed the 5' RACE reads with MiXCR anew, one entry per CDR3 protein. The repertoire has roughly 730,000 distinct CDR3 sequences, 56% of them found once; the top ten carry roughly 24%. Sequencing was carried out using blood. These receptors came from a man aged 40-49 years in good health.

V usage is TRBV29-1 and J usage is TRBJ2-7; TRBD1 is a possible D gene (6 bases). This CDR3 is 12 amino acids long. In germline, CDR1 is SQVTM, CDR2 ANQGSEA. V was clipped by 5 bases and J by 4 bases, with 12 bases between them. CDR3 residues: CSVSWGRYEQYF. CDR3 bases: TGCAGCGTTAGTTGGGGGCGGTACGAGCAGTACTTC.

The V gene is TRBV6-5, the J gene TRBJ2-1, with TRBD1 matching 7 bases. V lost 0 bases to trimming and J lost 4 bases; unmatched junction nucleotides: 6. Germline loops: CDR1 MNHEY, CDR2 SVGAGI. This CDR3 region has 16 residues. The CDR3 reads CASSYSTTGKYNEQFF. CDR3 DNA: TGTGCCAGCAGTTACTCAACGACAGGGAAGTACAATGAGCAGTTCTTC.

A note on this clonotype: This sequence may be a read error, since a much larger clone differs from it by one base. The V gene is TRBV15, the J gene TRBJ2-5; tentatively, D is TRBD1 or TRBD2 (5 bases each). The germline gives CDR1 LNHNV, CDR2 YYDKDF (reference sequence). This CDR3 has 17 residues. V was clipped by 0 bases and J by 11 bases, with 25 bases between them. The CDR3: CATSRDVGPVGINEQYF. CDR3 bases: TGTGCCACCAGCAGAGATGTGGGACCTGTGGGGATTAATGAGCAGTACTTC.

The V and J genes are TRBV7-2 and TRBJ2-4; 7 nucleotides align to TRBD2. The length of the CDR3 is 17 residues. Looked up from germline, CDR1 is SGHTA and CDR2 is FQGNSA. The V segment lost 4 bases and the J segment 6 bases; nucleotides outside the gene matches: 15. The DNA of the CDR3 is TGTGCCAGCAGCTCGCCCGTTGGGGGAGGGCCCGTAAACATTCAGTACTTC. Its protein product is CASSSPVGGGPVNIQYF.

The V call is TRBV18, the J call TRBJ2-1, with TRBD1 matching 9 bases. V was clipped by 3 bases and J by 9 bases; unmatched bases: 9. The CDR3 has 15 residues. From germline, CDR1 is KGHSH and CDR2 LQKENI. The CDR3 nucleotides are TGTGCCAGCTCACCCTGGGACAGGGTCGGAGGTGAGCAGTTCTTC. It is translated as CASSPWDRVGGEQFF. Full variable domain (remainder filled in from reference TRBV18 and TRBJ2-1): NAGVMQNPRHLVRRRGQEARLRCSPMKGHSHVYWYRQLPEEGLKFMVYLQKENIIDESGMPKERFSAEFPKEGPSILRIQQVVRGDSAAYFCASSPWDRVGGEQFFGPGTRLTVL.

The V call is TRBV18, the J call TRBJ2-1; D possibly corresponds to TRBD1 (6 bases). V was trimmed by 7 bases and J by 10 bases, leaving 26 bases between them. The CDR3 loop spans 16 amino acids. The germline V gene has CDR1 KGHSH and CDR2 LQKENI. DNA of the CDR3: TGTGCCAGCTTCCCTACGGGCCAGGGGTTGTATTTGGAGCAGTTCTTC. As protein: CASFPTGQGLYLEQFF.

The chain links TRBV7-7 to TRBJ1-2; 8 nucleotides align to TRBD1. After removal of 1 base from V and 8 bases from J, the junction contained 12 bases not matched to a gene. Germline lookup yields CDR1 SSHAT and CDR2 FNYEAQ (reference sequence). The CDR3 length is 16 residues. The CDR3 nucleotides are TGTGCCAGCAGCTTAGATAATAGGGTGACAGGGGAGGGCTACACCTTC. Residues: CASSLDNRVTGEGYTF.

The chain recombines TRBV11-2 with TRBJ2-4; TRBD2 matches at 13 bases. Germline loops: CDR1 SGHAT, CDR2 FQNNGV. The J segment lost 8 bases and the V segment lost 5 bases, leaving 6 bases of the junction unmatched. The CDR3 consists of 15 residues. The CDR3 DNA reads TGTGCCAGCAGCACTAGCGGGAGGGCCGGGGACATTCAGTACTTC. It yields the protein CASSTSGRAGDIQYF.

The chain couples TRBV20-1 to TRBJ2-3; 7 nucleotides align to TRBD2. V shed 2 bases, J shed 6 bases, and the junction held 8 bases outside the gene matches. CDR1 and CDR2 (germline): DFQATT, SNEGSKA (reference sequence). The CDR3 covers 14 residues. The CDR3 spells CSARPGGGPDTQYF. The CDR3, as DNA: TGCAGTGCTAGACCGGGCGGGGGACCGGATACGCAGTATTTT.

This clonotype appeared a single time. The V call is TRBV20-1, the J call TRBJ1-2, with D hard to call. Germline CDR1 is DFQATT and CDR2 is SNEGSKA (reference sequence). The CDR3 runs 14 residues. Trimming took off 8 bases at V and 6 bases at J, with 22 bases between the two ends. CDR3 amino acids: CSCQQRGAMHGYTF. The CDR3, as DNA: TGCAGTTGTCAACAAAGAGGAGCTATGCATGGCTACACCTTC.

This clonotype has a handful of counts. J is TRBJ2-7 and V is TRBV20-1, with TRBD2 identical over 13 bases. TRBJ2-5 explains the end of the DNA better; the J call may be wrong. Germline-derived CDR1 and CDR2 are DFQATT and SNEGSKA (reference sequence). The CDR3 has 14 residues. The CDR3: CSAILAGGVETQYF. DNA of the CDR3: TGCAGTGCCATACTAGCGGGGGGGGTGGAGACCCAGTACTTC.

This sequence joins TRBV27 and TRBJ2-5; D may correspond to TRBD1 or TRBD2 (5 bases each). The DNA end is more similar to TRBJ2-7, so the J call may be wrong. The germline CDR1 and CDR2 sequences are MNHEY and SMNVEV (reference sequence). The length of the CDR3 is 15 residues. CDR3 loop: CASSLYPRGAYEQYF. CDR3 sequence (DNA): TGTGCCAGCAGTTTATATCCGCGAGGGGCCTACGAGCAGTACTTC.

This clonotype was picked up one time. The rearrangement joins TRBV7-9 to TRBJ1-1; 10 bases are a match to TRBD1. Germline CDR1 SEHNR, CDR2 FQNEAQ (reference sequence). Germline trimming cut 5 bases from V and 3 bases from J; bases unmatched to any gene: 15. The CDR3 sequence is 18 residues long. The CDR3 DNA reads as TGTGCCAGCAGCACCCGGGGGGGGACAGGGGACCCCTACACTGAAGCTTTCTTT. Translated, it gives CASSTRGGTGDPYTEAFF.